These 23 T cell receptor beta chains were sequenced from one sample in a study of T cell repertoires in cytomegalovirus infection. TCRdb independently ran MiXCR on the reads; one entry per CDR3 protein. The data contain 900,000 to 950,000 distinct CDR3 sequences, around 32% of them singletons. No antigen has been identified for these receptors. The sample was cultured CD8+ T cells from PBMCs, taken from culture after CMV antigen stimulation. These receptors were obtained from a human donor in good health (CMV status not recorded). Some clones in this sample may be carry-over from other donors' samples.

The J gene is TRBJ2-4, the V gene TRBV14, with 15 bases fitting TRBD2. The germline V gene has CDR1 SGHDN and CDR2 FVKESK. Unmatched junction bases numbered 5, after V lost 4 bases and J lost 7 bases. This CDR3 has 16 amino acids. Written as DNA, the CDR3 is TGTGCCAGCAGCCGGGGACTAGCGGGGGGTCTGAACATTCAGTACTTC. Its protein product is CASSRGLAGGLNIQYF. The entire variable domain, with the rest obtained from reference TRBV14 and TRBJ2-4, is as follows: EAGVTQFPSHSVIEKGQTVTLRCDPISGHDNLYWYRRVMGKEIKFLLHFVKESKQDESGMPNNRFLAERTGGTYSTLKVQPAELEDSGVYFCASSRGLAGGLNIQYFGAGTRLSVL.

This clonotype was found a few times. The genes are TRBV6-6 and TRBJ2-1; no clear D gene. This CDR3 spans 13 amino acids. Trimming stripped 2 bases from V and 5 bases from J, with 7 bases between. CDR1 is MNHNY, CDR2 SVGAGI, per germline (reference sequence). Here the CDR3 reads CASSYVGNNEQFF. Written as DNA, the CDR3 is TGTGCCAGCAGTTACGTAGGGAACAATGAGCAGTTCTTC.

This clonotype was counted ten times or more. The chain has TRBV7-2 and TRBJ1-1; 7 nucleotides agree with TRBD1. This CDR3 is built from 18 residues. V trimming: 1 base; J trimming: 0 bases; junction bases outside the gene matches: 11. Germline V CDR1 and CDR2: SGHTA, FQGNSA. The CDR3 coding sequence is TGTGCCAGCAGCTTAGGGGTCCGACAGGGATCGGTGAACACTGAAGCTTTCTTT. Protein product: CASSLGVRQGSVNTEAFF.

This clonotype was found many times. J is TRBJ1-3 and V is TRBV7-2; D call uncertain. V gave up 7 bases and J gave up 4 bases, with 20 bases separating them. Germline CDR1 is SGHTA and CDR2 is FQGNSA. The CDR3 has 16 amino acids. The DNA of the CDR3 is TGTGCCAGCACCCCAGATGCATTCGGAACAGGAAACACCATATATTTT. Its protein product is CASTPDAFGTGNTIYF.

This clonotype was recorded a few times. CDR3 DNA sequence: TGTGCCAGCAGCTTGGCCACTCCGGGAAGACAGGGCCTAGAAAAACTGTTTTTT. Residues: CASSLATPGRQGLEKLFF. The V and J genes are TRBV7-9 and TRBJ1-4; 7 positions match TRBD1. The ends lost 3 bases at V and 8 bases at J; junction bases unmatched: 18. Germline lookup yields CDR1 SEHNR and CDR2 FQNEAQ (reference sequence). The CDR3 sequence is 18 residues long.

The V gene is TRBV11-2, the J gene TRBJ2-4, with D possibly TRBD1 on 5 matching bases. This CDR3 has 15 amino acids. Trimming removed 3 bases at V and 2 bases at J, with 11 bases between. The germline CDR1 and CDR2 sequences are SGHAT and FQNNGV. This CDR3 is CASSFRQRTKNIQYF. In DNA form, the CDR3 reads TGTGCCAGCAGCTTTAGACAGAGGACCAAAAACATTCAGTACTTC. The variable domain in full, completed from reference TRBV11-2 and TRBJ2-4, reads EAGVAQSPRYKIIEKRQSVAFWCNPISGHATLYWYQQILGQGPKLLIQFQNNGVVDDSQLPKDRFSAERLKGVDSTLKIQPAKLEDSAVYLCASSFRQRTKNIQYFGAGTRLSVL.

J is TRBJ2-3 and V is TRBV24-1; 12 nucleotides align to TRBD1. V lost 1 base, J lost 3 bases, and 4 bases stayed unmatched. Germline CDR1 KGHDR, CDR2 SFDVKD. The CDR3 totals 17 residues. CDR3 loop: CATSDFPGQGATDTQYF. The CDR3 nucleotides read TGTGCCACCAGTGATTTTCCGGGACAGGGGGCAACAGATACGCAGTATTTT.

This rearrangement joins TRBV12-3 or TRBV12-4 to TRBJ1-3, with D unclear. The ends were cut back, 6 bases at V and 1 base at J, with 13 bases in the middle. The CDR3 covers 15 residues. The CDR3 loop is CASRIWEQSGNTIYF. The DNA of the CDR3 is TGTGCCAGCAGGATCTGGGAACAGTCTGGAAACACCATATATTTT.

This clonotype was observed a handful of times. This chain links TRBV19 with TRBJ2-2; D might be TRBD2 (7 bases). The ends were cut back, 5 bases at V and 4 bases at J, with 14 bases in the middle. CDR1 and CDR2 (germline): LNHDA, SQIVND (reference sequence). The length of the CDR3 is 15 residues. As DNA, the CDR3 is TGTGCCAGTAGTTCTTACAGGGAGGGCACCGGGGAGCTGTTTTTT. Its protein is CASSSYREGTGELFF.

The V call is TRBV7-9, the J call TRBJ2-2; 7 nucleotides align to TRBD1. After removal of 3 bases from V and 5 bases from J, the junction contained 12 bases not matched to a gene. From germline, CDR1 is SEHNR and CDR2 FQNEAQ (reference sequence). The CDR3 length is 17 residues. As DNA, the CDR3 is TGTGCCAGCAGCTTGACCGAGGGGGCGAGAAGGACCGGGGAGCTGTTTTTT. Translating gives CASSLTEGARRTGELFF.

CDR3 sequence: CASSRRAEQETQYF. DNA of the CDR3: TGTGCCAGCAGCCGTAGGGCAGAGCAAGAGACCCAGTACTTC. This chain uses TRBV11-2 with TRBJ2-5; D call uncertain. V was trimmed by 5 bases and J by 2 bases, leaving 12 bases between them. The CDR3 length is 14 residues. Germline V gene sequence: CDR1 SGHAT, CDR2 FQNNGV.

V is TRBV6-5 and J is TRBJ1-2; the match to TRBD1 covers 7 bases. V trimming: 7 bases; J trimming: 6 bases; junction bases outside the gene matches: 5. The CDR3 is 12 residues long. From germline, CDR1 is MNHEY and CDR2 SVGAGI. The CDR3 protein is CASKGGSDGYTF. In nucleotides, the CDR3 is TGTGCCAGCAAAGGGGGCTCGGATGGCTACACCTTC.

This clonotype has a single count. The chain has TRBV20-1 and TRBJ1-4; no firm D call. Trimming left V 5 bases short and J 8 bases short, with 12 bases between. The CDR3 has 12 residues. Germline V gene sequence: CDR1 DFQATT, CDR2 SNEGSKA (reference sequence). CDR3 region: CSAPGPGEKLFF. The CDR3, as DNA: TGCAGTGCTCCAGGACCCGGGGAAAAACTGTTTTTT.

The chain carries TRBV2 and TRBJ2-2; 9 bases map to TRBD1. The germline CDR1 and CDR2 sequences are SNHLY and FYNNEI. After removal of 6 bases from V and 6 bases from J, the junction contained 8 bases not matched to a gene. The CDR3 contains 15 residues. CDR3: CASSNGQGSAGELFF. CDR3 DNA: TGTGCCAGCAGCAACGGACAGGGGAGTGCCGGGGAGCTGTTTTTT.

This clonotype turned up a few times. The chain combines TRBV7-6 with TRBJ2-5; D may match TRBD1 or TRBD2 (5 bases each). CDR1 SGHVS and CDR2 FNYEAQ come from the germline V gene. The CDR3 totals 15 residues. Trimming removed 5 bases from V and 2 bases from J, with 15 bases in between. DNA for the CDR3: TGTGCCAGCAGCCCTGGGACGGTGGGGCAAGAGACCCAGTACTTC. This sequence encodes CASSPGTVGQETQYF.

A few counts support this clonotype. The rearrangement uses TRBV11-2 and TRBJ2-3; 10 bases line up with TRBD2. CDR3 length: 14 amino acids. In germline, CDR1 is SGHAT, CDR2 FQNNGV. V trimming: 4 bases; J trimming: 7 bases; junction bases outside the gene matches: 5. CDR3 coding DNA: TGTGCCAGCAGCTCCGGACTAGCGGTTCATACGCAGTATTTT. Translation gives CASSSGLAVHTQYF.

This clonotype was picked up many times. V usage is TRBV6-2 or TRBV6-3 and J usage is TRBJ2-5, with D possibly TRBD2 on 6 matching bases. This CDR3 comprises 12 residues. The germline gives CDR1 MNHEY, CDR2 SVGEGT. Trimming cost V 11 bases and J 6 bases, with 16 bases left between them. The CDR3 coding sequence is TGTGCCGCGGGGCTAGTTGTGCAGACCCAGTACTTC. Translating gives CAAGLVVQTQYF.

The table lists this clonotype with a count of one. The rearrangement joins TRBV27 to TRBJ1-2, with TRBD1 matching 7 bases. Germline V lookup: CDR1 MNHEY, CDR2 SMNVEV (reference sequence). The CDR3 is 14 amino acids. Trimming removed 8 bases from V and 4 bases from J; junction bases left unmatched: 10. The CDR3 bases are TGTGCCAGCTCCCTCTTCGGACAGGCCTATGGCTACACCTTC. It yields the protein CASSLFGQAYGYTF.

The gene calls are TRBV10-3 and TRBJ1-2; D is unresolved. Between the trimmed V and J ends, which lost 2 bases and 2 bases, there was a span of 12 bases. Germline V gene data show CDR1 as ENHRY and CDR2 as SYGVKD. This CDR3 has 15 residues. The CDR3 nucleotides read TGTGCCATCAGTGAGCCCCAACAACTGAACTATGGCTACACCTTC. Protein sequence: CAISEPQQLNYGYTF.

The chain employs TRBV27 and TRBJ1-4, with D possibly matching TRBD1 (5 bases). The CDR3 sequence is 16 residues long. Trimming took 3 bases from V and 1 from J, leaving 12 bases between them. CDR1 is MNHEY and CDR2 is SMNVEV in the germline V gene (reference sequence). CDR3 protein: CASSFGGPGTNEKLFF. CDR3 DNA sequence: TGTGCCAGCAGTTTTGGGGGACCTGGAACTAATGAAAAACTGTTTTTT.

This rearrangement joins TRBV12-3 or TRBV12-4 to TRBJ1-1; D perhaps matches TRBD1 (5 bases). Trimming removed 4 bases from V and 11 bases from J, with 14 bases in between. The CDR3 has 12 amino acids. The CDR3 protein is CASSYGAPGAFF. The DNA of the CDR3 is TGTGCCAGCAGTTACGGGGCGCCTGGGGCTTTCTTT.

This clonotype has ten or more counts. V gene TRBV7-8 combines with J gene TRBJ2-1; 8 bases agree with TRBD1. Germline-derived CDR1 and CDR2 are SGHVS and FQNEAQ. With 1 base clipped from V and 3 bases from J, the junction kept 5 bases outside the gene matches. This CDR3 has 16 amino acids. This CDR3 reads CASSLEGQAIYNEQFF. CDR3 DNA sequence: TGTGCCAGCAGCTTAGAGGGACAGGCCATCTACAATGAGCAGTTCTTC. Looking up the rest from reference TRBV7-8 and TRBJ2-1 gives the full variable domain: GAGVSQSPRYKVAKRGQDVALRCDPISGHVSLFWYQQALGQGPEFLTYFQNEAQLDKSGLPSDRFFAERPEGSVSTLKIQRTQQEDSAVYLCASSLEGQAIYNEQFFGPGTRLTVL.

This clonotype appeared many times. The CDR3 spells CASSSIGPGSDTQYF. For the CDR3, the DNA is TGTGCCAGCAGCTCTATAGGCCCTGGATCAGATACGCAGTATTTT. The rearrangement uses TRBV7-6 and TRBJ2-3; D ambiguous. The V gene lost 4 bases and the J gene lost 4 bases, with 15 bases spanning the gap. Looked up from germline, CDR1 is SGHVS and CDR2 is FNYEAQ. The CDR3 sequence is 15 residues long.